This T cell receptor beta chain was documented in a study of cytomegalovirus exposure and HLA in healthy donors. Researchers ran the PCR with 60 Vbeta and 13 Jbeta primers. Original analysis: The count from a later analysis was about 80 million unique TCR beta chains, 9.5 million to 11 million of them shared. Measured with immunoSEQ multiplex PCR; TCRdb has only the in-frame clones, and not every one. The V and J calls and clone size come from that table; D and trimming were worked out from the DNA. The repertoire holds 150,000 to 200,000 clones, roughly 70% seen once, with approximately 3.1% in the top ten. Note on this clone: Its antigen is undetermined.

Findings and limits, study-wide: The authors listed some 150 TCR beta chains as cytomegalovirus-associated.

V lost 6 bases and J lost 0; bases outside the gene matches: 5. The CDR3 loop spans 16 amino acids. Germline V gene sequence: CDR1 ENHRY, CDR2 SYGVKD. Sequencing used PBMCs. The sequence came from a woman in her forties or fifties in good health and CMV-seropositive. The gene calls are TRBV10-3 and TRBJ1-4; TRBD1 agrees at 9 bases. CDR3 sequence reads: CAISQQGATTNEKLFF. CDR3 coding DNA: TGTGCCATCAGCCAACAGGGGGCAACAACTAATGAAAAACTGTTTTTT.